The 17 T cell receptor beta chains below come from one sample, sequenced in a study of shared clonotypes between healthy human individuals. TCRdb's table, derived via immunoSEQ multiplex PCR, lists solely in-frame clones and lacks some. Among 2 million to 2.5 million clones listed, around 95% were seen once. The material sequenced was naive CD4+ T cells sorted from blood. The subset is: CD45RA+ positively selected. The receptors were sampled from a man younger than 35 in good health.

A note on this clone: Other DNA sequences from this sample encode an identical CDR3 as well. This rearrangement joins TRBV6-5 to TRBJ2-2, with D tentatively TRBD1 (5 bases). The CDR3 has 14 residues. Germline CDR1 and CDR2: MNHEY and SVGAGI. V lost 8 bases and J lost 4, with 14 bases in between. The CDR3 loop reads CASGRQGATGELFF. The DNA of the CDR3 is TGTGCCAGCGGGCGGCAGGGCGCCACCGGGGAGCTGTTTTTT.

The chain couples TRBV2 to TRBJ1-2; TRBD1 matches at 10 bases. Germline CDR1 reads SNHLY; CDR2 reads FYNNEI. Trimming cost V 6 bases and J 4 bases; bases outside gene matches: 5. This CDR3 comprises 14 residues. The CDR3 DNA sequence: TGTGCCAGCAGCCGGGACAGGGGTGGCTATGGCTACACCTTC. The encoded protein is CASSRDRGGYGYTF.

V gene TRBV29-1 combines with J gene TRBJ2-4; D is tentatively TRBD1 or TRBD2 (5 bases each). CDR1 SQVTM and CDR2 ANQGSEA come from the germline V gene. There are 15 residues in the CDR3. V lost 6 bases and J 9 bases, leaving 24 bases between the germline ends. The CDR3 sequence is CSVLSGTAITSIQYF. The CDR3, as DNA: TGCAGCGTCCTATCCGGGACCGCGATCACGAGCATTCAGTACTTC.

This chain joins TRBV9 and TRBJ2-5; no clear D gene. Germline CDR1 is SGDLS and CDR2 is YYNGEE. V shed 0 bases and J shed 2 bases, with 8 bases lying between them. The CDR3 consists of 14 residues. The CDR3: CASSVGDLQETQYF. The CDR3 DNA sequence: TGTGCCAGCAGCGTAGGAGACTTGCAAGAGACCCAGTACTTC.

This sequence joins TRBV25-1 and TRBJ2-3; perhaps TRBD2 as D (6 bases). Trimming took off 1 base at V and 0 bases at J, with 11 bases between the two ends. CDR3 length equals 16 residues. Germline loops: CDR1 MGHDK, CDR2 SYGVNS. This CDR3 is CASSEFGGSSTDTQYF. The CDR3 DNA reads TGTGCCAGCAGTGAATTTGGGGGGAGTAGCACAGATACGCAGTATTTT. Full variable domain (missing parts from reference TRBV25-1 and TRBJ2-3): EADIYQTPRYLVIGTGKKITLECSQTMGHDKMYWYQQDPGMELHLIHYSYGVNSTEKGDLSSESTVSRIRTEHFPLTLESARPSHTSQYLCASSEFGGSSTDTQYFGPGTRLTVL.

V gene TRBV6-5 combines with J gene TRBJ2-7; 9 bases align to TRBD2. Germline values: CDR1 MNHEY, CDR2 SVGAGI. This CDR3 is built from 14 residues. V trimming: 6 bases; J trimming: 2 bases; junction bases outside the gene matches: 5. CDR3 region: CASRSGLAAYEQYF. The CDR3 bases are TGTGCCAGCAGATCGGGACTAGCTGCCTACGAGCAGTACTTC.

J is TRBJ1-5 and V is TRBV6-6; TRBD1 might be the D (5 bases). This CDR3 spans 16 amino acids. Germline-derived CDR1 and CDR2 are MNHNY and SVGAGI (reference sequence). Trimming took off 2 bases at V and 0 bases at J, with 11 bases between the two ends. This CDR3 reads CASSYQAGYSNQPQHF. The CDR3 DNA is TGTGCCAGCAGTTACCAGGCAGGGTATAGCAATCAGCCCCAGCATTTT.

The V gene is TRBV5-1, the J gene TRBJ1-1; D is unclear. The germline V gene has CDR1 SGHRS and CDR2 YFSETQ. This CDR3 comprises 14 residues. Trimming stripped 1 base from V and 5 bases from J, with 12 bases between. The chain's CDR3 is CASSLRGKVTEAFF. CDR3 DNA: TGCGCCAGCAGCTTGCGGGGTAAAGTGACTGAAGCTTTCTTT.

The CDR3, as DNA: TGTGCCAGCTCACCGTCGAGAACGGGCCTCAATTCACCCCTCCACTTT. It is translated as CASSPSRTGLNSPLHF. The chain uses TRBV18 and TRBJ1-6, with no clear D. The CDR3 length is 16 residues. Germline V gene data show CDR1 as KGHSH and CDR2 as LQKENI. V was trimmed by 3 bases and J by 7 bases, leaving 16 bases between them.

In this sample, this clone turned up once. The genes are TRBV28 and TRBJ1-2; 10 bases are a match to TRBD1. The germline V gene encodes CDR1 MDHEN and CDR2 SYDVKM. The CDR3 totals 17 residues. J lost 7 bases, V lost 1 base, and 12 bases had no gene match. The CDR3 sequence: CASSLSSDRGSDSGYTF. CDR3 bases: TGTGCCAGCAGTTTATCCTCGGACAGGGGGTCGGATTCTGGCTACACCTTC.

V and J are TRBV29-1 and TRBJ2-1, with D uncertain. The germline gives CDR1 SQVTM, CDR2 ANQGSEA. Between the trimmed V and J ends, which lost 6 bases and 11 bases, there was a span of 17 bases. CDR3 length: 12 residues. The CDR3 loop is CSVKGLEDQQFF. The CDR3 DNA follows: TGCAGCGTCAAGGGTTTAGAAGACCAGCAGTTCTTC.

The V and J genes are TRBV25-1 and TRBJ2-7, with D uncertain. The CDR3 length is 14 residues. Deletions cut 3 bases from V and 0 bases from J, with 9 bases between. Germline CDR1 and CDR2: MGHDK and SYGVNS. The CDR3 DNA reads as TGTGCCAGCAGTGACGACACGAGCTCCTACGAGCAGTACTTC. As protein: CASSDDTSSYEQYF.

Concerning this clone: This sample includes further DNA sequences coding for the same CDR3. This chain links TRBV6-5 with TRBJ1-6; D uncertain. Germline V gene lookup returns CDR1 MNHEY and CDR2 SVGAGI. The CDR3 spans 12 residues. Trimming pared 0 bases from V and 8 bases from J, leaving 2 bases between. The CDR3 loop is CASSYSDSPLHF. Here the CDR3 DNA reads TGTGCCAGCAGTTACTCCGATTCACCCCTCCACTTT.

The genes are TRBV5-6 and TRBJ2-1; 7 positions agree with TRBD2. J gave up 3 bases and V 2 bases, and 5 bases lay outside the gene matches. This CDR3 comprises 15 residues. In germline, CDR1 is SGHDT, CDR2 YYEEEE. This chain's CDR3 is CASSFLASGYNEQFF. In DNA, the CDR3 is TGTGCCAGCAGCTTCTTGGCTAGCGGCTACAATGAGCAGTTCTTC.

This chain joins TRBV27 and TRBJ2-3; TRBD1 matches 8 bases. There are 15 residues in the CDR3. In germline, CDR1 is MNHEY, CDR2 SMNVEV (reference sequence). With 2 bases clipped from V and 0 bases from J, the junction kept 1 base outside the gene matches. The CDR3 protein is CASSLQGASTDTQYF. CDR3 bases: TGTGCCAGCAGTTTACAGGGGGCCAGCACAGATACGCAGTATTTT.

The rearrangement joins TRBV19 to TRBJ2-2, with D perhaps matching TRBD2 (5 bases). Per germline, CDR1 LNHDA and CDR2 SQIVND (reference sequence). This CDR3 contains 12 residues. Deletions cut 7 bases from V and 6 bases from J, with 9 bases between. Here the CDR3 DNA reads TGTGCCAGTACCCCGGGGTCCGGGGAGCTGTTTTTT. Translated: CASTPGSGELFF.

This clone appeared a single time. CDR3 loop: CASSHGLAGGISTDTQYF. In DNA form, the CDR3 reads TGTGCCAGCAGCCATGGACTAGCGGGAGGAATTAGCACAGATACGCAGTATTTT. The rearrangement uses TRBV7-6 and TRBJ2-3; TRBD2 matches at 14 bases. From germline, CDR1 is SGHVS and CDR2 FNYEAQ. The V segment lost 5 bases and the J segment 0 bases; nucleotides outside the gene matches: 7. This CDR3 spans 18 amino acids.